The rows below give T cell receptor beta chains drawn from one sample of a study of human T cells and chemical hapten exposure. MiXCR, applied by TCRdb to the RACE reads, yields one record per CDR3 protein. The profile shows 110,000 or so distinct CDR3 sequences, roughly 9% of them singletons. Sample: whole blood, taken in connection with sensitization to the hapten diphenylcyclopropenone (DPC). The receptors originated from a woman aged 40 to 55 with alopecia areata. Some clones in this sample may be carry-over from other donors' samples. CDR3s include the opening cysteine and the closing phenylalanine or tryptophan. A D gene is named only where the DNA matches it firmly. Part of the rows lack a size; the others show once, few, many or a class for expanded clones.

v_call	j_call	d_call	clone_size	cdr3_aa	cdr3_nt
TRBV7-9	TRBJ1-2	TRBD1	few	CASSRRGQDLNGYTF	TGTGCCAGCAGCCGGCGGGGACAGGATCTTAATGGCTACACCTTC
TRBV7-9	TRBJ2-5	TRBD2	many	CASSLSGVETQYF	TGTGCCAGCAGCTTGAGCGGGGTGGAGACCCAGTACTTC
TRBV3-1	TRBJ2-3	-	-	CASRFCGLTDTQYF	TGTGCCAGCAGATTTTGCGGACTAACAGATACGCAGTATTTT
TRBV18	TRBJ2-1	-	many	CASSPAAGGTYNEQFF	TGTGCCAGCTCACCAGCAGCTGGTGGCACCTACAATGAGCAGTTCTTC
TRBV25-1	TRBJ2-5	TRBD1	-	CASSLTGGRQTQYF	TGTGCCAGCAGTCTGACAGGGGGCCGACAGACCCAGTACTTC
TRBV24-1	TRBJ2-1	TRBD2	many	CATSDLSMGSGGAYNEQFF	TGTGCCACCAGTGATTTAAGCATGGGGAGCGGGGGGGCCTACAATGAGCAGTTCTTC
TRBV4-2	TRBJ2-1	TRBD2	-	CASSRSGGVHEQFF	TGTGCCAGCAGCCGTAGCGGGGGGGTCCATGAGCAGTTCTTC
TRBV2	TRBJ1-2	-	many	CASSEESGAEDGYTF	TGTGCCAGCAGTGAAGAATCGGGGGCGGAGGATGGCTACACCTTC
TRBV6-5	TRBJ2-5	TRBD1	many	CASSETPDRGEETQYF	TGTGCCAGCAGTGAAACGCCGGACAGGGGAGAAGAGACCCAGTACTTC
TRBV6-2/TRBV6-3	TRBJ1-2	-	-	CASQTDLNYGYTF	TGTGCCAGCCAGACTGACCTAAACTATGGCTACACCTTC
TRBV7-2	TRBJ2-5	-	many	CASSLNGGGLETQYF	TGTGCCAGCAGCTTAAATGGAGGGGGCCTCGAGACCCAGTACTTC
TRBV20-1	TRBJ2-5	TRBD1	-	CSASHTGGYRQETQYF	TGCAGTGCTAGTCACACAGGGGGCTATCGGCAAGAGACCCAGTACTTC
TRBV7-8	TRBJ1-1	-	-	CASSLEQGPYTEAFF	TGTGCCAGCAGCTTAGAACAGGGACCTTACACTGAAGCTTTCTTT
TRBV11-2	TRBJ2-2	-	many	CASSFSGNTGELFF	TGTGCCAGCAGCTTTTCAGGGAACACCGGGGAGCTGTTTTTT
TRBV3-1	TRBJ2-1	-	-	CASSLANEQFF	TGTGCCAGCAGCCTCGCCAATGAGCAGTTCTTC
TRBV5-1	TRBJ2-7	-	many	CASSLSGSSYEQYF	TGCGCCAGCAGCTTATCGGGCAGCTCCTACGAGCAGTACTTC
TRBV29-1	TRBJ1-2	-	many	CSVGSYIGEYYGYTF	TGCAGCGTTGGGTCCTATATAGGGGAGTACTATGGCTACACCTTC
TRBV18	TRBJ1-2	-	few	CASSPPNREEYGYTF	TGTGCCAGCTCACCACCGAACAGGGAGGAATATGGCTACACCTTC
TRBV18	TRBJ2-1	TRBD1	-	CASSPLVPTGAGNEQFF	TGTGCCAGCTCACCGCTCGTACCTACAGGGGCGGGCAATGAGCAGTTCTTC
TRBV12-3/TRBV12-4	TRBJ1-1	-	-	CASSLERNTEAFF	TGTGCCAGCAGTTTAGAACGGAACACTGAAGCTTTCTTT
TRBV7-6	TRBJ1-1	-	few	CASSLEGHPGNTEAFF	TGTGCCAGCAGCTTAGAGGGGCACCCTGGGAACACTGAAGCTTTCTTT
TRBV7-9	TRBJ2-1	TRBD1	-	CASSLSPGQGANEQFF	TGTGCCAGCAGCTTATCACCGGGACAGGGGGCCAATGAGCAGTTCTTC
TRBV20-1	TRBJ2-3	-	-	CSAFRDLQEDTQYF	TGCAGTGCTTTCCGCGATCTGCAGGAAGATACGCAGTATTTT
TRBV6-2/TRBV6-3	TRBJ2-2	-	many	CASAPQGYTGELFF	TGTGCCAGCGCCCCCCAGGGTTACACCGGGGAGCTGTTTTTT
TRBV7-9	TRBJ2-3	TRBD1	few	CASSSRDRYTDTQYF	TGTGCCAGCAGCTCACGGGACAGATACACAGATACGCAGTATTTT